The 21 T cell receptor beta chains reported below all come from one sample, sequenced in a study of CD8 T cells in Susac syndrome. The RNA, 0.5 to 1 ug, was put through reverse transcription using random hexamers. One entry per CDR3 protein, called by TCRdb with MiXCR from the immunoSEQ multiplex PCR reads. The table shows some 95,000 distinct CDR3 sequences, with just under 95% occurring only once. The sequenced sample consisted of CD8+ T cells from PBMCs. Source of these receptors: a human donor in good health.

The CDR3 nucleotides read TGTGCCAGCAGCGCCGGGGGTAATGAGCAGTTCTTC. This translates into CASSAGGNEQFF. This chain connects TRBV9 to TRBJ2-1, with TRBD2 as a possible D gene (6 bases). Germline values: CDR1 SGDLS, CDR2 YYNGEE. V lost 3 bases and J lost 7, with 8 bases in between. The CDR3 is 12 amino acids.

V gene TRBV12-3 or TRBV12-4 combines with J gene TRBJ1-1; unclear D gene. Trimming shortened V by 2 bases and J by 0 bases, and 10 bases separated the two germline ends. CDR3 length equals 15 residues. CDR3 sequence: CASSLLASMNTEAFF. In DNA, the CDR3 is TGTGCCAGCAGTTTATTGGCAAGCATGAACACTGAAGCTTTCTTT.

This clonotype was detected only a few times. V is TRBV19 and J is TRBJ1-1; no definite D call. CDR1 is LNHDA and CDR2 is SQIVND in the germline V gene (reference sequence). The V gene lost 3 bases and the J gene lost 0 bases, with 5 bases spanning the gap. The CDR3 totals 13 residues. CDR3 nucleotide sequence: TGTGCCAGTAGTATCGGGATGAACACTGAAGCTTTCTTT. This sequence encodes CASSIGMNTEAFF.

CDR3 DNA: TGTGCCAGCAGCCTCACAGGGACCTACGAGCAGTACTTC. Its protein is CASSLTGTYEQYF. This chain joins TRBV27 and TRBJ2-7, with D maybe TRBD1 (6 bases). Looked up from germline, CDR1 is MNHEY and CDR2 is SMNVEV (reference sequence). The CDR3 is made up of 13 amino acids. V was pared by 6 bases and J by 2 bases, with 11 bases between.

V is TRBV6-5 and J is TRBJ1-1; D unresolved. The germline V gene has CDR1 MNHEY and CDR2 SVGAGI. The CDR3 sequence is 13 residues long. V lost 0 bases to trimming and J lost 5 bases, with 7 bases between them. CDR3 DNA sequence: TGTGCCAGCAGTTACTCGAGAGCAACTGAAGCTTTCTTT. Protein: CASSYSRATEAFF.

J is TRBJ2-3 and V is TRBV11-1; unclear D gene. In germline, CDR1 is SGHAT, CDR2 FQDESV (reference sequence). V dropped 8 bases and J dropped 2 bases, with 5 bases sitting between them. The CDR3 spans 11 residues. CDR3: CASAYTDTQYF. Here the CDR3 DNA reads TGTGCCAGCGCTTACACAGATACGCAGTATTTT.

The chain recombines TRBV15 with TRBJ2-3; D call uncertain. The CDR3 extends over 19 amino acids. Germline lookup yields CDR1 LNHNV and CDR2 YYDKDF (reference sequence). V was shortened by 2 bases and J by 1 base, with 22 bases between the two germline ends. The CDR3 DNA reads as TGTGCCACCAGCAGACCAAGCCCCCGAACCCTAAAGGGCACAGATACGCAGTATTTT. Its translation: CATSRPSPRTLKGTDTQYF. The complete variable domain, with remaining parts taken from reference TRBV15 and TRBJ2-3, reads DAMVIQNPRYQVTQFGKPVTLSCSQTLNHNVMYWYQQKSSQAPKLLFHYYDKDFNNEADTPDNFQSRRPNTSFCFLDIRSPGLGDTAMYLCATSRPSPRTLKGTDTQYFGPGTRLTVL.

This chain connects TRBV7-8 to TRBJ2-7, with D maybe TRBD2 (5 bases). V dropped 1 base and J dropped 7 bases, with 20 bases sitting between them. Per germline, CDR1 SGHVS and CDR2 FQNEAQ. CDR3 size: 16 residues. CDR3 sequence (DNA): TGTGCCAGCAGCTTAGAGGGCGGGTCCGGCGACTGGGAGCAGTACTTC. Its protein is CASSLEGGSGDWEQYF.

A single count supports this clonotype. The chain couples TRBV24-1 to TRBJ2-6, with D hard to call. The CDR3 is 15 residues long. Trimming shortened V by 4 bases and J by 2 bases, and 8 bases separated the two germline ends. The germline V gene encodes CDR1 KGHDR and CDR2 SFDVKD. The CDR3 here is CATSDWNPGANVLTF. The CDR3 coding sequence is TGTGCCACCAGTGACTGGAACCCTGGGGCCAACGTCCTGACTTTC.

The chain has TRBV6-5 and TRBJ2-5, with D tentatively TRBD1 (6 bases). Germline CDR1 MNHEY, CDR2 SVGAGI. Trimming left V 6 bases short and J 5 bases short, with 19 bases between. This CDR3 has 15 amino acids. CDR3 in amino acids: CASSPRDTHWETQYF. DNA for the CDR3: TGTGCCAGCAGCCCCCGGGACACACATTGGGAGACCCAGTACTTC.

The rearrangement joins TRBV2 to TRBJ2-2; the match to TRBD2 covers 9 bases. In germline, CDR1 is SNHLY, CDR2 FYNNEI. The junction had 10 bases not matched to a gene; V was cut back by 8 bases and J by 6 bases. CDR3 length: 15 residues. The DNA for the CDR3 is TGTGCCAGCGGACGGGGCGGGGGGGCGCCCGGGGAGCTGTTTTTT. This sequence encodes CASGRGGGAPGELFF.

The genes are TRBV7-9 and TRBJ2-7, with 7 bases lining up with TRBD1. The CDR3 runs 14 residues. Per the germline V gene, CDR1 is SEHNR and CDR2 is FQNEAQ (reference sequence). The V and J ends lost 5 bases and 3 bases, in that order; junction bases with no gene match: 7. The CDR3 reads CASSPGDRHYEQYF. DNA for the CDR3: TGTGCCAGCAGCCCCGGGGACAGACACTACGAGCAGTACTTC.

CDR3 in DNA: TGTGCCAGCAGCACGGGACCGAATAACTATGGCTACACCTTC. It encodes CASSTGPNNYGYTF. The gene calls are TRBV7-8 and TRBJ1-2, with TRBD1 as a possible D gene (5 bases). Germline V gives CDR1 SGHVS, CDR2 FQNEAQ. Deletions cut 5 bases from V and 1 base from J, with 11 bases between. The CDR3 runs to 14 residues.

The chain joins TRBV20-1 to TRBJ2-7; TRBD2 is a possible D gene (6 bases). This CDR3 has 16 amino acids. Trimming stripped 0 bases from V and 3 bases from J, with 18 bases between. Germline CDR1 DFQATT, CDR2 SNEGSKA (reference sequence). In DNA, the CDR3 is TGCAGTGCTAGAGATTACGGCAGGGAGGTTTTCTACGAGCAGTACTTC. Its protein is CSARDYGREVFYEQYF.

By share of the sample, this clonotype is medium-sized. V and J are TRBV13 and TRBJ2-3, with a weak D call TRBD1 (6 bases). Germline CDR1 reads PRHDT; CDR2 reads FYEKMQ (reference sequence). Trimming cost V 5 bases and J 6 bases, with 18 bases left between them. The CDR3 runs 15 residues. CDR3 amino acids: CASSPPRGRIDTQYF. The CDR3 region has the DNA TGTGCCAGCAGCCCCCCCAGGGGCCGAATTGATACGCAGTATTTT.

The V call is TRBV12-3 or TRBV12-4, the J call TRBJ1-2; 8 bases fit TRBD1. This CDR3 has 15 residues. The junction had 11 bases not matched to a gene; V was cut back by 7 bases and J by 4 bases. CDR3 sequence (DNA): TGTGCCAGCACCTGGTATAACAGGGGGGTCTATGGCTACACCTTC. Encoded protein: CASTWYNRGVYGYTF.

This clonotype was recorded only once. This chain connects TRBV5-6 to TRBJ1-1; D is possibly TRBD1 (5 bases). The CDR3 is 14 amino acids. Deletions cut 2 bases from V and 3 bases from J, with 11 bases between. The germline V gene has CDR1 SGHDT and CDR2 YYEEEE. The CDR3 protein is CASSFGAGYTEAFF. The CDR3 DNA reads TGTGCCAGCAGCTTTGGGGCAGGTTACACTGAAGCTTTCTTT.

The chain combines TRBV5-1 with TRBJ2-1, with TRBD2 matching over 9 bases. The CDR3 runs 13 residues. The ends lost 5 bases at V and 7 bases at J; junction bases unmatched: 4. Germline-derived CDR1 and CDR2 are SGHRS and YFSETQ. The CDR3: CASRSSGDNEQFF. For the CDR3, the DNA is TGCGCCAGCAGATCTAGCGGGGATAATGAGCAGTTCTTC.

The J gene is TRBJ1-1, the V gene TRBV27; a weak D match, TRBD1 (6 bases). This CDR3 is built from 12 residues. Germline V gene lookup returns CDR1 MNHEY and CDR2 SMNVEV (reference sequence). The V gene lost 2 bases and the J gene lost 8 bases, with 9 bases spanning the gap. CDR3 in amino acids: CASSLSQGEAFF. DNA of the CDR3: TGTGCCAGCAGTTTAAGTCAGGGGGAAGCTTTCTTT.

This clonotype was found once. This sequence joins TRBV6-2 or TRBV6-3 and TRBJ2-3; D ambiguous. The CDR3 spans 16 residues. Germline-derived CDR1 and CDR2 are MNHEY and SVGEGT. Trimming pared 0 bases from V and 1 base from J, leaving 11 bases between. CDR3 in amino acids: CASSYSRADRTDTQYF. The CDR3 DNA sequence: TGTGCCAGCAGTTACTCCCGGGCGGACCGCACAGATACGCAGTATTTT.

This chain links TRBV3-1 with TRBJ2-1; 16 bases fit TRBD2. The germline gives CDR1 LGHDT, CDR2 YNNKEL (reference sequence). The CDR3 spans 20 residues. V lost 0 bases to trimming and J lost 0 bases; unmatched junction nucleotides: 5. CDR3 loop: CASSQELGLAGGDSYNEQFF. Written as DNA, the CDR3 is TGTGCCAGCAGCCAAGAACTGGGACTAGCGGGGGGGGACTCCTACAATGAGCAGTTCTTC.